The 28 T cell receptor beta chains below all came from one sample that was sequenced in a study of T cell repertoires in cytomegalovirus infection. From the reads, TCRdb called clonotypes with MiXCR, one entry per CDR3 protein. The sample contains approximately 200,000 distinct CDR3 sequences, roughly 20% of which appear only once. Sequencing was performed on CD8+ T cells from PBMCs. The receptors come from a human donor in good health (CMV status not recorded). Some clones in this sample may be carry-over from other donors' samples.

This chain links TRBV6-5 with TRBJ2-2; a possible D gene is TRBD1 (5 bases). V gave up 2 bases and J gave up 4 bases, with 14 bases separating them. The CDR3 totals 16 residues. Germline V gene data show CDR1 as MNHEY and CDR2 as SVGAGI. CDR3 bases: TGTGCCAGCAGTTACGGGGCAGGGTTACGCACCGGGGAGCTGTTTTTT. As protein: CASSYGAGLRTGELFF.

This clonotype showed up many times. The chain combines TRBV10-3 with TRBJ2-7, with 8 bases aligning to TRBD1. CDR1 is ENHRY, CDR2 SYGVKD, per germline. The CDR3 has 13 residues. V lost 8 bases and J lost 3; bases outside the gene matches: 6. CDR3 in amino acids: CAIGQGAGYEQYF. CDR3 bases: TGTGCCATCGGACAGGGAGCGGGCTACGAGCAGTACTTC.

This clonotype was counted between two and nine times. The V and J genes are TRBV5-1 and TRBJ2-5; 7 bases are a match to TRBD1. Looked up from germline, CDR1 is SGHRS and CDR2 is YFSETQ. V lost 0 bases to trimming and J lost 2 bases; unmatched junction nucleotides: 4. This CDR3 contains 15 residues. The chain's CDR3 is CASSLAPGQQETQYF. CDR3 nucleotide sequence: TGCGCCAGCAGCTTGGCCCCGGGACAGCAAGAGACCCAGTACTTC.

The chain uses TRBV29-1 and TRBJ2-7, with TRBD1 as a possible D gene (6 bases). The CDR3 length is 13 residues. The germline V gene encodes CDR1 SQVTM and CDR2 ANQGSEA. V gave up 7 bases and J gave up 5 bases, with 18 bases separating them. The CDR3, as DNA: TGCAGCGCCCACGCCGGACAGTTGGACGAGCAGTACTTC. Residues: CSAHAGQLDEQYF.

The chain employs TRBV5-6 and TRBJ2-1, with 7 bases that match TRBD2. The CDR3 consists of 17 residues. Germline lookup yields CDR1 SGHDT and CDR2 YYEEEE. After removal of 0 bases from V and 1 base from J, the junction contained 7 bases not matched to a gene. CDR3 loop: CASSLDGLAVSYNEQFF. Here the CDR3 DNA reads TGTGCCAGCAGCTTGGACGGCCTAGCGGTTTCCTACAATGAGCAGTTCTTC.

This clonotype was seen just once. The V call is TRBV9, the J call TRBJ2-1; possibly TRBD1 or TRBD2 for D (5 bases each). The CDR3 sequence is 17 residues long. Between the trimmed V and J ends, which lost 4 bases and 3 bases, there was a span of 20 bases. Germline V gives CDR1 SGDLS, CDR2 YYNGEE. CDR3 bases: TGTGCCAGCAGCACCACCGGGACCCCTCTTAACTACAATGAGCAGTTCTTC. Translating gives CASSTTGTPLNYNEQFF.

This clonotype appeared a few times. The V gene is TRBV20-1, the J gene TRBJ2-5; 14 bases align to TRBD2. Trimming removed 6 bases from V and 7 bases from J; junction bases left unmatched: 7. Germline loops: CDR1 DFQATT, CDR2 SNEGSKA (reference sequence). CDR3 length: 14 amino acids. In nucleotides, the CDR3 is TGCAGTGCCGGACTAGCGGGGGGACCTCGGACCCAGTACTTC. Its protein is CSAGLAGGPRTQYF.

The chain is built from TRBV5-4 and TRBJ2-1; tentative D call: TRBD2 (5 bases). The V and J ends lost 4 bases and 9 bases respectively, with 17 bases between them. The CDR3 contains 14 residues. Germline V CDR1 and CDR2: SGHNT, YYREEE (reference sequence). CDR3 loop: CASSVEDASGEQFF. The CDR3 nucleotides are TGTGCCAGCAGCGTGGAGGACGCGTCGGGTGAGCAGTTCTTC.

Only a few counts were recorded for this clonotype. V gene TRBV2 combines with J gene TRBJ1-2; D gene uncertain. CDR3 length equals 10 residues. Germline loops: CDR1 SNHLY, CDR2 FYNNEI. Trimming removed 8 bases at V and 5 bases at J, with 6 bases between. CDR3 sequence (DNA): TGTGCCAGCCTCGATTATGGCTACACCTTC. Translating gives CASLDYGYTF.

This clonotype has at least ten counts. The rearrangement uses TRBV7-2 and TRBJ1-2, with no clear D. Germline V gene lookup returns CDR1 SGHTA and CDR2 FQGNSA. V shed 1 base and J shed 13 bases, with 16 bases lying between them. CDR3 length: 13 amino acids. DNA of the CDR3: TGTGCCAGCAGCTTAGGGACCGACTCCAGTTCCACCTTC. Encoded protein: CASSLGTDSSSTF.

This chain uses TRBV24-1 with TRBJ2-5, with TRBD2 matching over 7 bases. The CDR3 sequence is 15 residues long. After removal of 1 base from V and 3 bases from J, the junction contained 4 bases not matched to a gene. The germline V gene encodes CDR1 KGHDR and CDR2 SFDVKD. CDR3 DNA: TGTGCCACCAGTGATTTTTCCGCGGGGGAAGAGACCCAGTACTTC. Encoded protein: CATSDFSAGEETQYF.

The chain is built from TRBV2 and TRBJ2-1, with a possible D match to TRBD2 (6 bases). The CDR3 has 13 residues. Germline loops: CDR1 SNHLY, CDR2 FYNNEI. The CDR3 spells CAPRGLGVNEQFF. The DNA for the CDR3 is TGTGCACCGCGGGGTCTAGGGGTCAATGAGCAGTTCTTC.

This clonotype showed up just a few times. The chain links TRBV2 to TRBJ1-3; D is uncertain. CDR1 is SNHLY and CDR2 is FYNNEI in the germline V gene. Trimming took off 4 bases at V and 0 bases at J, with 13 bases between the two ends. The CDR3 runs 16 residues. The CDR3 loop reads CASSGVSPISGNTIYF. Here the CDR3 DNA reads TGTGCCAGCAGTGGTGTCAGTCCTATCTCTGGAAACACCATATATTTT. The full variable domain, with the rest looked up from reference TRBV2 and TRBJ1-3, is EPEVTQTPSHQVTQMGQEVILRCVPISNHLYFYWYRQILGQKVEFLVSFYNNEISEKSEIFDDQFSVERPDGSNFTLKIRSTKLEDSAMYFCASSGVSPISGNTIYFGEGSWLTVV.

CDR3 in DNA: TGCGCCAGCAGCAAACAGGGGAGTGGCACTGAAGCTTTCTTT. Protein: CASSKQGSGTEAFF. The rearrangement uses TRBV4-1 and TRBJ1-1; 7 positions agree with TRBD1. The CDR3 covers 14 residues. Germline V gene lookup returns CDR1 MGHRA and CDR2 YSYEKL. Trimming removed 5 bases from V and 4 bases from J; junction bases left unmatched: 7.

This clonotype was seen only a few times. The V gene is TRBV25-1, the J gene TRBJ1-1, with D possibly being TRBD1 (6 bases). V lost 3 bases and J 6 bases, leaving 14 bases between the germline ends. The CDR3 is 14 residues long. Germline CDR1 and CDR2: MGHDK and SYGVNS. In DNA form, the CDR3 reads TGTGCCAGCAGTGACCGACAGGTTACGCCTGAAGCTTTCTTT. Amino acids: CASSDRQVTPEAFF.

This clonotype was seen a handful of times. The chain joins TRBV6-1 to TRBJ1-1; D is ambiguous. This CDR3 is built from 16 residues. Germline V gene sequence: CDR1 MNHNS, CDR2 SASEGT. V was cut by 4 bases and J by 4 bases, with 19 bases left in between. CDR3 nucleotides: TGTGCCAGCAGTGTTGGTACTAGAGGGAGGGCCACTGAAGCTTTCTTT. As protein: CASSVGTRGRATEAFF.

In this sample, this clonotype turned up a few times. The chain joins TRBV3-1 to TRBJ2-4, with D unresolved. The V end lost 1 base, the J end lost 2 bases, and 6 bases lay between the germline ends. The CDR3 length is 14 residues. Germline V gene sequence: CDR1 LGHDT, CDR2 YNNKEL (reference sequence). The DNA for the CDR3 is TGTGCCAGCAGCCAAGTCAGTACCAAAAACATTCAGTACTTC. Translation: CASSQVSTKNIQYF.

This clonotype has at least ten counts. This chain connects TRBV7-2 to TRBJ2-7; 9 bases match TRBD2. In germline, CDR1 is SGHTA, CDR2 FQGNSA. Unmatched junction bases numbered 8, after V lost 4 bases and J lost 4 bases. The CDR3 totals 15 residues. The CDR3 DNA reads TGTGCCAGCAGCTCCAGCGCGGGGGGGGCGTACGAGCAGTACTTC. Protein sequence: CASSSSAGGAYEQYF.

J is TRBJ2-3 and V is TRBV29-1, with unresolved D. The CDR3 is 16 residues long. The V end lost 1 base, the J end lost 1 base, and 15 bases lay between the germline ends. Germline CDR1 reads SQVTM; CDR2 reads ANQGSEA. The CDR3 sequence: CSVEVFGARGTDTQYF. The CDR3 DNA reads TGCAGCGTTGAAGTGTTTGGCGCCCGAGGCACAGATACGCAGTATTTT.

This sequence joins TRBV27 and TRBJ2-1; no definite D call. Germline V gives CDR1 MNHEY, CDR2 SMNVEV (reference sequence). Trimming shortened V by 4 bases and J by 9 bases, and 7 bases separated the two germline ends. The CDR3 sequence is 11 residues long. The CDR3 region has the DNA TGTGCCAGCAGTTCTTTCCGTGAGCAGTTCTTC. This gives the protein CASSSFREQFF.

This clonotype has at least ten counts. The CDR3 spells CASSPPAGGPDTQYF. CDR3 nucleotides: TGTGCCAGCAGTCCCCCAGCGGGGGGTCCAGATACGCAGTATTTT. The rearrangement uses TRBV12-3 or TRBV12-4 and TRBJ2-3; 9 nucleotides match TRBD2. With V trimmed by 5 bases and J by 4 bases, 7 bases remained unmatched. CDR3 length equals 15 residues.

This clonotype came up a few times. This sequence joins TRBV20-1 and TRBJ2-1; D ambiguous. The CDR3 sequence is 10 residues long. CDR1 is DFQATT and CDR2 is SNEGSKA in the germline V gene (reference sequence). Trimming stripped 6 bases from V and 5 bases from J, with 5 bases between. The CDR3 coding sequence is TGCAGTGCCAGACACAATGAGCAGTTCTTC. It encodes CSARHNEQFF.

The V call is TRBV29-1, the J call TRBJ1-2, with D maybe TRBD1 (5 bases). This CDR3 is 15 amino acids long. The germline V gene has CDR1 SQVTM and CDR2 ANQGSEA. V lost 6 bases, J lost 2 bases, and 19 bases lay in between. The CDR3 DNA sequence: TGCAGCGTACGTGGCGAGAGGGGCGAGAACTATGGCTACACCTTC. This encodes CSVRGERGENYGYTF. The full variable domain, with the rest looked up from reference TRBV29-1 and TRBJ1-2, is SAVISQKPSRDICQRGTSLTIQCQVDSQVTMMFWYRQQPGQSLTLIATANQGSEATYESGFVIDKFPISRPNLTFSTLTVSNMSPEDSSIYLCSVRGERGENYGYTFGSGTRLTVV.

The J gene is TRBJ2-7, the V gene TRBV27, with D perhaps TRBD1 (5 bases). V lost 4 bases and J 2 bases, leaving 12 bases between the germline ends. Germline CDR1 reads MNHEY; CDR2 reads SMNVEV (reference sequence). The CDR3 is 14 amino acids. The CDR3 DNA reads as TGTGCCAGCAGTTCAATTGACAGACCCTACGAGCAGTACTTC. Translated: CASSSIDRPYEQYF.

V gene TRBV7-9 combines with J gene TRBJ1-2; D is ambiguous. The V and J ends lost 1 base and 4 bases respectively, with 7 bases between them. In germline, CDR1 is SEHNR, CDR2 FQNEAQ (reference sequence). CDR3 length: 13 amino acids. Here the CDR3 DNA reads TGTGCCAGCAGCTTAGACCCGCGCTATGGCTACACCTTC. Translated, it gives CASSLDPRYGYTF.

V gene TRBV7-8 combines with J gene TRBJ2-7, with a possible D match to TRBD2 (7 bases). Trimming left V 1 base short and J 1 base short, with 14 bases between. Germline assignment: CDR1 SGHVS and CDR2 FQNEAQ. The CDR3 is 16 amino acids. CDR3 sequence reads: CASSLVRGGVSYEQYF. The CDR3, as DNA: TGTGCCAGCAGCTTAGTTAGAGGGGGGGTATCCTACGAGCAGTACTTC.

The chain combines TRBV25-1 with TRBJ2-5; D gene ambiguous. The CDR3 is made up of 13 amino acids. Trimming cost V 2 bases and J 4 bases, with 8 bases left between them. From germline, CDR1 is MGHDK and CDR2 SYGVNS. This CDR3 is CASSELGPETQYF. CDR3 in DNA: TGTGCCAGCAGTGAACTGGGTCCAGAGACCCAGTACTTC.

The chain links TRBV28 to TRBJ1-2; D remains ambiguous. Trimming stripped 7 bases from V and 5 bases from J, with 20 bases between. Looked up from germline, CDR1 is MDHEN and CDR2 is SYDVKM. The CDR3 has 15 amino acids. CDR3 residues: CASTDAAGQAYGYTF. CDR3 in DNA: TGTGCCAGCACCGATGCGGCAGGCCAGGCTTATGGCTACACCTTC.